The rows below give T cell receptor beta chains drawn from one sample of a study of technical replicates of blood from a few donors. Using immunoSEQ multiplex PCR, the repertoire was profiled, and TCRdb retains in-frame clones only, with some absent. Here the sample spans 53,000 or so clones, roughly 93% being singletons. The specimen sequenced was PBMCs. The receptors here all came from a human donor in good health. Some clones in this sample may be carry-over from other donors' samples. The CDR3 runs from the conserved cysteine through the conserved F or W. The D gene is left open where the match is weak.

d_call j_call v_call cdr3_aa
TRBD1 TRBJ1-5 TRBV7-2 CASSARTGSYQPQHF
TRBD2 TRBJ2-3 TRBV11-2 CASSRRTSGAGTDTQYF
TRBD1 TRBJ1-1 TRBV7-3 CASSLNPTGPNTEAFF
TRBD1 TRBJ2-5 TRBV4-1 CASRRDRGQETQYF
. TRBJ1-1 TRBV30 CAWSREWNTEAFF
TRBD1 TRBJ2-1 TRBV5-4 CASSWDRGQYNEQFF
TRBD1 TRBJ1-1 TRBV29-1 CSVDRGRLMNTEAFF
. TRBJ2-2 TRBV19 CASRPRQGFNTGELFF
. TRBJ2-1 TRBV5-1 CASSLAGTPLNEQFF
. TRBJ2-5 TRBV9 CASSERGNLPETQYF
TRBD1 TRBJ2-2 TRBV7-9 CASSLGTGITGELFF
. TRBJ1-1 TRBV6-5 CASSYSFDTTAEAFF
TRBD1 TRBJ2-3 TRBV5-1 CASSLTGGLTQYF
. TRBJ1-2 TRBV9 CASSVDVEGDGYTF
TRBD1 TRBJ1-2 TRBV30 CAWSVTGAGYTF
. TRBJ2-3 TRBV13 CASSSSLDTQYF
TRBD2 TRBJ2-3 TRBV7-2 CASSSLAGGIDTQYF
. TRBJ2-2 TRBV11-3 CASRSDTGELFF
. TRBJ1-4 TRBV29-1 CSVQGVQEKLFF
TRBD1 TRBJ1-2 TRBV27 CASSIQGFGYGYTF
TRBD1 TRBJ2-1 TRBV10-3 CAILGTDSSNEQFF